These 32 T cell receptor beta chains were all obtained from the same sample, sequenced in a study of Ad26.COV2.S vaccination and SARS-CoV-2 variants. Produced via immunoSEQ multiplex PCR; TCRdb's table is partial and in-frame only. Of about 680,000 clones in the sample, more than 70% were seen once. Treatment defined: some 19 received Ad26.COV2.S at low or high dose, single or two shots; five or six received placebo; per-sample allocation not given. Sampling happened 63 days after the first vaccine or placebo injection. This material consisted of peripheral blood, taken in a trial of Ad26.COV2.S vaccine versus placebo. The receptors stem from a person between 18 and 65 years old who received the Ad26.COV2.S COVID-19 vaccine or a placebo.

The CDR3 DNA reads TGTGCCTACCAAACAAGAGGCCCAAAGGATAATTCACCCCTCCACTTT. This sequence encodes CAYQTRGPKDNSPLHF. The chain combines TRBV24-1 with TRBJ1-6, with D uncertain. CDR1 and CDR2 (germline): KGHDR, SFDVKD. The V and J ends lost 12 bases and 5 bases respectively, with 22 bases between them. This CDR3 region has 16 residues.

The chain uses TRBV24-1 and TRBJ2-3; D unresolved. The V gene lost 3 bases and the J gene lost 2 bases, with 5 bases spanning the gap. Germline CDR1 and CDR2: KGHDR and SFDVKD. This CDR3 spans 13 amino acids. The CDR3 nucleotides are TGTGCCACCAGTGATGGGCCCACAGATACGCAGTATTTT. Its protein product is CATSDGPTDTQYF.

This clone has just one count. Here the CDR3 DNA reads TGTGCCAGCAGCCAAGAAGGTTACGAGCAGTACTTC. Its translation: CASSQEGYEQYF. The rearrangement links TRBV4-2 to TRBJ2-7; D remains unclear. CDR1 and CDR2 from the germline V gene are LGHNA and YNFKEQ. There are 12 residues in the CDR3. V lost 0 bases and J lost 4, with 4 bases in between.

The rearrangement links TRBV4-2 to TRBJ2-3; 8 positions agree with TRBD2. Trimming took 0 bases from V and 5 from J; bases not matched to a gene: 10. The CDR3 is made up of 17 amino acids. Germline CDR1 reads LGHNA; CDR2 reads YNFKEQ. The CDR3 loop reads CASSQDKSLAGEDTQYF. CDR3 sequence (DNA): TGTGCCAGCAGCCAAGATAAATCTCTAGCGGGCGAAGATACGCAGTATTTT.

This clone was counted once. The chain is built from TRBV5-8 and TRBJ2-3; a weak D match, TRBD1 (5 bases). Germline-derived CDR1 and CDR2 are SGHTS and YDEGEE. The germline V and J ends were trimmed by 4 bases and 3 bases, with 15 bases remaining between them. This CDR3 contains 15 residues. The CDR3 DNA follows: TGTGCCAGCAGCCGAGGACAAGCGCATACAGATACGCAGTATTTT. Protein: CASSRGQAHTDTQYF.

The chain links TRBV7-2 to TRBJ1-5, with a possible D match to TRBD1 (6 bases). Trimming removed 2 bases at V and 9 bases at J, with 14 bases between. CDR3 size: 14 residues. CDR1 is SGHTA and CDR2 is FQGNSA in the germline V gene. The CDR3 reads CASSLSTGYGPQHF. The CDR3 DNA follows: TGTGCCAGCAGCTTATCGACAGGCTATGGGCCCCAGCATTTT.

This clone was recorded a few times. The chain links TRBV2 to TRBJ1-2, with 7 bases aligning to TRBD1. The CDR3 is 12 residues long. V dropped 8 bases and J dropped 9; count of bases not matched to a gene: 9. The germline V gene has CDR1 SNHLY and CDR2 FYNNEI. This chain's CDR3 is CASLRDRPRYTF. CDR3 in DNA: TGTGCCAGCCTTCGGGACAGACCCCGCTACACCTTC.

Comment on this clone: The sample contains more than one DNA sequence encoding this CDR3. CDR3 loop: CASSPRGTVYEQYF. The CDR3 bases are TGTGCCAGCTCACCACGTGGGACAGTATACGAGCAGTACTTC. This chain links TRBV18 with TRBJ2-7; 7 bases agree with TRBD1. CDR3 length: 14 amino acids. CDR1 and CDR2 from the germline V gene are KGHSH and LQKENI. Trimming at V came to 1 base and at J to 4 bases, leaving 4 bases not matched to a gene.

This chain links TRBV11-2 with TRBJ2-2; D gene unclear. The CDR3 sequence is 13 residues long. In germline, CDR1 is SGHAT, CDR2 FQNNGV. V lost 8 bases, J lost 7 bases, and 14 bases lay in between. The CDR3 region is CASHTTSSGELFF. The CDR3 DNA sequence: TGTGCCAGCCATACCACCTCGAGCGGGGAGCTGTTTTTT.

The rearrangement links TRBV6-2 or TRBV6-3 to TRBJ1-1; 11 bases align to TRBD1. The length of the CDR3 is 20 residues. Germline lookup yields CDR1 MNHEY and CDR2 SVGEGT. V shed 2 bases and J 0 bases; nucleotides not matched to a gene: 14. In DNA form, the CDR3 reads TGTGCCAGCAGTTACGGGGGTGTTGTTTGGGACAGGGGGATGAACACTGAAGCTTTCTTT. Amino acid sequence: CASSYGGVVWDRGMNTEAFF.

The genes are TRBV5-4 and TRBJ1-2; D is uncertain. Germline lookup yields CDR1 SGHNT and CDR2 YYREEE (reference sequence). Deletions cut 0 bases from V and 4 bases from J, with 13 bases between. The CDR3 consists of 15 residues. The CDR3 DNA reads as TGTGCCAGCAGCTTGGCCGGCAGGAAGGGCTATGGCTACACCTTC. It translates to CASSLAGRKGYGYTF. The whole variable domain, filled in from reference TRBV5-4 and TRBJ1-2, reads ETGVTQSPTHLIKTRGQQVTLRCSSQSGHNTVSWYQQALGQGPQFIFQYYREEENGRGNFPPRFSGLQFPNYSSELNVNALELDDSALYLCASSLAGRKGYGYTFGSGTRLTVV.

The chain recombines TRBV7-2 with TRBJ1-1, with 10 nucleotides matching TRBD1. CDR3 size: 13 residues. The V gene's germline CDR1 is SGHTA and CDR2 FQGNSA. The junction had 7 bases not matched to a gene; V was cut back by 5 bases and J by 10 bases. This CDR3 is CASSRDRGRGAFF. CDR3 DNA: TGTGCCAGCAGCCGTGACAGGGGGCGCGGAGCTTTCTTT.

The genes are TRBV29-1 and TRBJ2-7; D is ambiguous. V dropped 4 bases and J dropped 4 bases, with 14 bases sitting between them. The germline gives CDR1 SQVTM, CDR2 ANQGSEA. The CDR3 consists of 13 residues. The CDR3 DNA reads TGCAGCGTTGGGCGAGACTCCCAATACGAGCAGTACTTC. It yields the protein CSVGRDSQYEQYF.

The rearrangement uses TRBV19 and TRBJ2-5; D ambiguous. CDR3 length equals 14 residues. Germline lookup yields CDR1 LNHDA and CDR2 SQIVND (reference sequence). V shed 5 bases and J shed 5 bases, with 15 bases lying between them. DNA for the CDR3: TGTGCCAGTAGTCTGACCCCAGGATCGGAGACCCAGTACTTC. It is translated as CASSLTPGSETQYF.

The rearrangement links TRBV18 to TRBJ1-1; no reliable D call. The CDR3 consists of 14 residues. Per germline, CDR1 KGHSH and CDR2 LQKENI. The ends were cut back, 0 bases at V and 3 bases at J, with 8 bases in the middle. The CDR3 here is CASSPPNGHTEAFF. DNA of the CDR3: TGTGCCAGCTCACCACCCAATGGGCACACTGAAGCTTTCTTT. Based on the CDR3 plus reference TRBV18 and TRBJ1-1, the full variable domain is NAGVMQNPRHLVRRRGQEARLRCSPMKGHSHVYWYRQLPEEGLKFMVYLQKENIIDESGMPKERFSAEFPKEGPSILRIQQVVRGDSAAYFCASSPPNGHTEAFFGQGTRLTVV.

This clone was recorded only once. The chain carries TRBV24-1 and TRBJ2-6, with 10 bases aligning to TRBD1. The V gene's germline CDR1 is KGHDR and CDR2 SFDVKD. V dropped 3 bases and J dropped 0; count of bases not matched to a gene: 4. The CDR3 runs to 18 residues. The CDR3 coding sequence is TGTGCCACCAGTGATGATGACAGGGGGCTCTCTGGGGCCAACGTCCTGACTTTC. Translated: CATSDDDRGLSGANVLTF.

The rearrangement links TRBV13 to TRBJ2-1; possibly TRBD2 for D (6 bases). CDR3 length: 15 amino acids. Per germline, CDR1 PRHDT and CDR2 FYEKMQ (reference sequence). Trimming stripped 1 base from V and 7 bases from J, with 14 bases between. CDR3 amino acids: CASSLATGELNEQFF. In DNA, the CDR3 is TGTGCCAGCAGCTTAGCGACGGGGGAACTGAATGAGCAGTTCTTC. Supplemented by reference TRBV13 and TRBJ2-1, the full variable domain reads AAGVIQSPRHLIKEKRETATLKCYPIPRHDTVYWYQQGPGQDPQFLISFYEKMQSDKGSIPDRFSAQQFSDYHSELNMSSLELGDSALYFCASSLATGELNEQFFGPGTRLTVL.

The CDR3 DNA reads as TGCGCCAGCAGCTTCGGGACATACATCAGCGCAGATACGCAGTATTTT. Residues: CASSFGTYISADTQYF. The V call is TRBV5-1, the J call TRBJ2-3, with a possible D match to TRBD1 (6 bases). CDR1 is SGHRS, CDR2 YFSETQ, per germline. V gave up 2 bases and J gave up 4 bases, with 17 bases separating them. The CDR3 loop spans 16 amino acids.

The chain uses TRBV6-5 and TRBJ2-2, with 8 bases that match TRBD2. V was clipped by 6 bases and J by 4 bases; unmatched bases: 7. The length of the CDR3 is 15 residues. Germline values: CDR1 MNHEY, CDR2 SVGAGI. The CDR3 spells CASSGTSVGTGELFF. DNA for the CDR3: TGTGCCAGCAGCGGGACTAGTGTCGGCACCGGGGAGCTGTTTTTT.

The gene calls are TRBV15 and TRBJ1-1; no definite D call. V was clipped by 1 base and J by 5 bases, with 11 bases between them. The germline gives CDR1 LNHNV, CDR2 YYDKDF (reference sequence). This CDR3 spans 14 amino acids. The CDR3, as DNA: TGTGCCACCAGCAGAGCAGAGGTAGGGACTGAAGCTTTCTTT. This codes for CATSRAEVGTEAFF. Filled out from reference TRBV15 and TRBJ1-1, the complete variable domain reads DAMVIQNPRYQVTQFGKPVTLSCSQTLNHNVMYWYQQKSSQAPKLLFHYYDKDFNNEADTPDNFQSRRPNTSFCFLDIRSPGLGDTAMYLCATSRAEVGTEAFFGQGTRLTVV.

This chain uses TRBV11-3 with TRBJ2-5; possible D gene TRBD1, 5 bases. The CDR3 runs to 13 residues. Per the germline V gene, CDR1 is SGHNT and CDR2 is YENEEA. V lost 2 bases and J lost 2, with 6 bases in between. The CDR3 nucleotides are TGTGCCAGCAGCTTAAGACAGCAAGAGACCCAGTACTTC. It codes for CASSLRQQETQYF.

The V gene is TRBV24-1, the J gene TRBJ2-1; D may be TRBD1 (6 bases). CDR3 length: 13 residues. Germline V gene lookup returns CDR1 KGHDR and CDR2 SFDVKD. V was pared by 9 bases and J by 7 bases, with 15 bases between. The CDR3 DNA reads as TGTGCCACCGGGGACACCGACCCGAATGAGCAGTTCTTC. This translates into CATGDTDPNEQFF.

This chain connects TRBV5-4 to TRBJ2-7; 10 nucleotides line up with TRBD1. CDR3 size: 16 residues. Germline V lookup: CDR1 SGHNT, CDR2 YYREEE (reference sequence). The junction had 7 bases not matched to a gene; V was cut back by 0 bases and J by 4 bases. CDR3 nucleotide sequence: TGTGCCAGCAGCTTGGGGCGGGACAGGGGAGCGTACGAGCAGTACTTC. It specifies CASSLGRDRGAYEQYF.

Only one count was recorded for this clone. The genes are TRBV5-6 and TRBJ1-1; D gene ambiguous. V lost 4 bases and J 1 base, leaving 11 bases between the germline ends. This CDR3 region has 14 residues. Germline V gives CDR1 SGHDT, CDR2 YYEEEE. CDR3 nucleotides: TGTGCCAGCAGCCATGGACGCACGAACACTGAAGCTTTCTTT. The encoded protein is CASSHGRTNTEAFF.

This chain joins TRBV21-1 and TRBJ2-7; the D segment call TRBD2 is taken from the table without a DNA check. TRBV21-1 is designated a pseudogene. CDR3 length equals 18 residues. CDR3 in DNA: TGTGCCAGCAGCAAAAGGCGGCCAGAGACTATAACCGGCTACGAGCAGTACTTC. Translation: CASSKRRPETITGYEQYF.

The rearrangement uses TRBV6-5 and TRBJ2-2, with D hard to call. The germline V gene has CDR1 MNHEY and CDR2 SVGAGI. The CDR3 contains 12 residues. V shed 2 bases and J shed 8 bases, with 6 bases lying between them. In DNA, the CDR3 is TGTGCCAGCAGTTACCGGTGGGGGGAGCTGTTTTTT. This encodes CASSYRWGELFF.

The gene calls are TRBV18 and TRBJ2-7; D remains unclear. Per germline, CDR1 KGHSH and CDR2 LQKENI. The length of the CDR3 is 12 residues. Trimming removed 3 bases at V and 7 bases at J, with 10 bases between. CDR3 DNA: TGTGCCAGCTCACCGATCGTTGGGGAGCAGTACTTC. It specifies CASSPIVGEQYF.

V is TRBV5-4 and J is TRBJ2-7; D remains ambiguous. This CDR3 region has 13 residues. V was shortened by 1 base and J by 0 bases, with 5 bases between the two germline ends. Germline V gives CDR1 SGHNT, CDR2 YYREEE (reference sequence). The CDR3 sequence is CASSLPSSYEQYF. CDR3 DNA sequence: TGTGCCAGCAGCTTGCCGAGCTCCTACGAGCAGTACTTC.

V is TRBV9 and J is TRBJ2-4; D uncertain. In germline, CDR1 is SGDLS, CDR2 YYNGEE. Trimming removed 0 bases from V and 1 base from J, with 2 bases in between. The CDR3 runs to 13 residues. The CDR3 nucleotides read TGTGCCAGCAGCGTAGGGGCCAAAAACATTCAGTACTTC. Encoded protein: CASSVGAKNIQYF.

The chain recombines TRBV3-1 (or the pseudogene TRBV3-2) with TRBJ2-2; TRBD1 aligns across 7 bases. Trimming took 6 bases from V and 3 from J; bases not matched to a gene: 4. Germline assignment: CDR1 LGHDT and CDR2 YNNKEL (reference sequence). This CDR3 is 14 amino acids long. The CDR3 DNA reads TGTGCCAGCAGGAAGGGACAGTACACCGGGGAGCTGTTTTTT. Its translation: CASRKGQYTGELFF.

V gene TRBV7-8 combines with J gene TRBJ1-4; D remains ambiguous. Deletions cut 4 bases from V and 0 bases from J, with 12 bases between. The CDR3 has 16 amino acids. Germline V gene sequence: CDR1 SGHVS, CDR2 FQNEAQ. DNA for the CDR3: TGTGCCAGCAGCTCCCCGCAGCTTGCAACTAATGAAAAACTGTTTTTT. Encoded protein: CASSSPQLATNEKLFF.

This chain joins TRBV27 and TRBJ2-3, with a tentative D call TRBD2 (6 bases). Germline V gene sequence: CDR1 MNHEY, CDR2 SMNVEV (reference sequence). The CDR3 has 15 residues. Trimming removed 6 bases from V and 2 bases from J, with 15 bases in between. The CDR3 is CASSEGLVITDTQYF. The CDR3 DNA is TGTGCCAGCAGCGAGGGACTGGTTATCACAGATACGCAGTATTTT.